This TCR beta chain was recorded in a study of monozygotic twins with inflammatory bowel disease. Study results and limitations: A reduction in TCRbeta diversity (inverse Simpson) was seen in IBD patients relative to healthy co-twins.

CDR1 and CDR2 from the germline V gene are KGHDR and SFDVKD. The length of the CDR3 is 13 residues. UMIs were attached via template switching, each with a 6-nucleotide sample barcode. Each CDR3 protein gets one entry in TCRdb, which reprocessed the 5' RACE reads and gives no DNA. This sample's table reports approximately 380,000 distinct CDR3 sequences. Notes on this clonotype: As yet, its antigen is unknown.

The V gene is TRBV24-1, the J gene TRBJ2-5. The source of this sequence is a human donor with ulcerative colitis or Crohn's disease, or a healthy co-twin of an affected twin (not recorded which). Sequencing was done on a sample of blood. CDR3 region: CATSDLNGETQYF.